The 11 T cell receptor beta chains below come from one sample, sequenced in a study of cytomegalovirus exposure and HLA in healthy donors (dated 2017 in TCRdb). Library preparation employed the immunoSEQ multiplex PCR assay. For the multiplex PCR, a mixture combining 60 forward primers for TCR Vbeta segments and 13 reverse primers for TCR Jbeta segments was used. TCRdb re-hosts the immuneACCESS table, in-frame sequences only. Its copies lack some clones; in the studies checked, an unresolved V gene accounts for under half of them, and the cause for the rest is not known. The sample has about 59,000 clones on record, about 69% of them singletons. Roughly 6.4% of the sample is taken by the ten largest. Sequenced input: PBMCs. The receptors shown here come from a man aged 25-45 years in good health and CMV-seropositive.

This clone came up a few times. This chain joins TRBV5-1 and TRBJ2-7; D perhaps matches TRBD2 (7 bases). The germline V and J ends were trimmed by 1 base and 5 bases, with 22 bases remaining between them. The CDR3 length is 17 residues. Germline V lookup: CDR1 SGHRS, CDR2 YFSETQ. The CDR3 DNA reads as TGCGCCAGCAGCTTGAAGGGCGGGGGCACCCTTGAGGACGAGCAGTACTTC. Translating it yields CASSLKGGGTLEDEQYF.

CDR3 in amino acids: CAWSRGGAGQPQHF. The DNA for the CDR3 is TGTGCCTGGAGCCGGGGGGGGGCCGGTCAGCCCCAGCATTTT. V is TRBV30 and J is TRBJ1-5; a possible D gene is TRBD1 (6 bases). The germline gives CDR1 GTSNPN, CDR2 SVGIG (reference sequence). The V end lost 3 bases, the J end lost 6 bases, and 15 bases lay between the germline ends. The CDR3 is made up of 14 amino acids. The variable domain in full, with the rest retrieved from reference TRBV30 and TRBJ1-5, is SQTIHQWPATLVQPVGSPLSLECTVEGTSNPNLYWYRQAAGRGLQLLFYSVGIGQISSEVPQNLSASRPQDRQFILSSKKLLLSDSGFYLCAWSRGGAGQPQHFGDGTRLSIL.

This chain connects TRBV10-3 to TRBJ2-5, with TRBD1 matching 7 bases. V shed 5 bases, J shed 11 bases, and the junction held 11 bases outside the gene matches. The CDR3 length is 13 residues. The germline gives CDR1 ENHRY, CDR2 SYGVKD. CDR3 sequence: CAISPRDSFEQYF. The CDR3 nucleotides are TGTGCCATCAGTCCCCGGGACAGCTTTGAGCAGTACTTC.

This rearrangement joins TRBV19 to TRBJ1-2; weak D call: TRBD1 (6 bases). V was clipped by 3 bases and J by 4 bases, with 15 bases between them. CDR1 LNHDA and CDR2 SQIVND come from the germline V gene (reference sequence). The CDR3 has 15 residues. The DNA for the CDR3 is TGTGCCAGTAGTATTAGGGACAATTCCTTCTATGGCTACACCTTC. Its protein is CASSIRDNSFYGYTF. Full variable domain (remainder filled in from reference TRBV19 and TRBJ1-2): DGGITQSPKYLFRKEGQNVTLSCEQNLNHDAMYWYRQDPGQGLRLIYYSQIVNDFQKGDIAEGYSVSREKKESFPLTVTSAQKNPTAFYLCASSIRDNSFYGYTFGSGTRLTVV.

This chain links TRBV6-1 with TRBJ2-7; 8 bases match TRBD1. Trimming removed 6 bases from V and 0 bases from J; junction bases left unmatched: 7. CDR1 is MNHNS and CDR2 is SASEGT in the germline V gene. The CDR3 runs to 15 residues. The CDR3 DNA sequence: TGTGCCAGCAGCGCGACAGGGGAAGTCTCCTACGAGCAGTACTTC. Translation: CASSATGEVSYEQYF.

In its sample, this clone was seen once. The chain combines TRBV11-2 with TRBJ1-6; 9 bases map to TRBD1. In germline, CDR1 is SGHAT, CDR2 FQNNGV. The length of the CDR3 is 15 residues. V shed 5 bases and J 9 bases; nucleotides not matched to a gene: 8. The CDR3 loop is CASSPRTGAVSPLHF. In nucleotides, the CDR3 is TGTGCCAGCAGCCCTCGGACAGGGGCTGTTTCACCCCTCCACTTT.

The chain joins TRBV6-5 to TRBJ2-2; TRBD1 is a possible D gene (5 bases). The germline gives CDR1 MNHEY, CDR2 SVGAGI. V lost 2 bases and J 6 bases, leaving 10 bases between the germline ends. The CDR3 runs 14 residues. The CDR3: CASSYTPGPGELFF. The CDR3 DNA is TGTGCCAGCAGTTACACTCCAGGGCCCGGGGAGCTGTTTTTT.

The chain is built from TRBV4-1 and TRBJ1-1; 9 bases map to TRBD1. Looked up from germline, CDR1 is MGHRA and CDR2 is YSYEKL. J lost 4 bases, V lost 2 bases, and 11 bases had no gene match. The length of the CDR3 is 17 residues. The CDR3 reads CASSQTRDRALGTEAFF. In DNA, the CDR3 is TGCGCCAGCAGCCAAACCCGGGACAGGGCTTTAGGCACTGAAGCTTTCTTT.

The rearrangement joins TRBV18 to TRBJ1-5, with 11 bases lining up with TRBD1. The CDR3 runs 17 residues. From germline, CDR1 is KGHSH and CDR2 LQKENI. V shed 3 bases, J shed 2 bases, and the junction held 6 bases outside the gene matches. The CDR3 loop reads CASSPRTGGQGNQPQHF. CDR3 nucleotide sequence: TGTGCCAGCTCACCGAGGACAGGGGGCCAGGGCAATCAGCCCCAGCATTTT. The full variable domain, with the rest looked up from reference TRBV18 and TRBJ1-5, is NAGVMQNPRHLVRRRGQEARLRCSPMKGHSHVYWYRQLPEEGLKFMVYLQKENIIDESGMPKERFSAEFPKEGPSILRIQQVVRGDSAAYFCASSPRTGGQGNQPQHFGDGTRLSIL.

The gene calls are TRBV13 and TRBJ2-1; D not certain. In germline, CDR1 is PRHDT, CDR2 FYEKMQ (reference sequence). Trimming shortened V by 1 base and J by 10 bases, and 5 bases separated the two germline ends. This CDR3 has 11 amino acids. CDR3 in amino acids: CASSLAGEQFF. CDR3 sequence (DNA): TGTGCCAGCAGCTTAGCCGGGGAGCAGTTCTTC.

The V call is TRBV28, the J call TRBJ2-1; D ambiguous. The V end lost 3 bases, the J end lost 7 bases, and 4 bases lay between the germline ends. Germline loops: CDR1 MDHEN, CDR2 SYDVKM. The CDR3 is 11 residues long. CDR3 amino acids: CASSFSNEQFF. CDR3 nucleotides: TGTGCCAGCAGTTTCTCGAATGAGCAGTTCTTC.